Below, 26 T cell receptor beta chains from the same sample are listed, as sequenced in a study of blood T cell repertoires in COVID-19. Sequencing used immunoSEQ multiplex PCR; TCRdb keeps in-frame clones, though not all of them. The sample includes some 93,000 clones, 75% to 90% of them seen just once. The specimen was peripheral blood. The origin of the receptors is a man between 60 and 75 years old with acute or convalescent COVID-19.

This clone was counted once. The chain combines TRBV30 with TRBJ1-1, with 7 bases lining up with TRBD1. Unmatched junction bases numbered 15, after V lost 3 bases and J lost 11 bases. Germline V gives CDR1 GTSNPN, CDR2 SVGIG (reference sequence). The CDR3 covers 14 residues. CDR3 sequence (DNA): TGTGCCTGGAGCGGTAACAGGGGAAGATACGATGCTTTCTTT. Translation gives CAWSGNRGRYDAFF.

The chain joins TRBV5-6 to TRBJ2-7; 11 positions agree with TRBD1. CDR1 SGHDT and CDR2 YYEEEE come from the germline V gene. There are 17 residues in the CDR3. With 6 bases clipped from V and 1 base from J, the junction kept 12 bases outside the gene matches. DNA for the CDR3: TGTGCCAGCACCGAACTCTTTGGGACAGGGGGATCCTACGAGCAGTACTTC. It codes for CASTELFGTGGSYEQYF.

The CDR3 spells CASSSTGELFF. In DNA form, the CDR3 reads TGTGCCAGCAGTTCAACCGGGGAGCTGTTTTTT. This rearrangement joins TRBV2 to TRBJ2-2; the D is unclear. Trimming took off 5 bases at V and 5 bases at J, with 3 bases between the two ends. The CDR3 sequence is 11 residues long. CDR1 SNHLY and CDR2 FYNNEI come from the germline V gene. The full variable domain, its missing parts supplied by reference TRBV2 and TRBJ2-2, is EPEVTQTPSHQVTQMGQEVILRCVPISNHLYFYWYRQILGQKVEFLVSFYNNEISEKSEIFDDQFSVERPDGSNFTLKIRSTKLEDSAMYFCASSSTGELFFGEGSRLTVL.

The gene calls are TRBV2 and TRBJ1-1, with 10 bases matching TRBD1. The CDR3 is 18 amino acids. The V and J ends lost 6 bases and 7 bases, in that order; junction bases with no gene match: 20. Germline V gives CDR1 SNHLY, CDR2 FYNNEI. CDR3: CASRGGTGDGTLKSEAFF. The CDR3, as DNA: TGTGCCAGCAGAGGTGGGACAGGGGACGGGACCTTGAAGAGTGAAGCTTTCTTT. Full variable domain (missing parts from reference TRBV2 and TRBJ1-1): EPEVTQTPSHQVTQMGQEVILRCVPISNHLYFYWYRQILGQKVEFLVSFYNNEISEKSEIFDDQFSVERPDGSNFTLKIRSTKLEDSAMYFCASRGGTGDGTLKSEAFFGQGTRLTVV.

The chain couples TRBV6-6 to TRBJ1-6, with 8 bases fitting TRBD1. The germline gives CDR1 MNHNY, CDR2 SVGAGI (reference sequence). This CDR3 is 14 amino acids long. V trimming: 5 bases; J trimming: 10 bases; junction bases outside the gene matches: 7. CDR3 loop: CASSRTGRGSPLHF. As DNA, the CDR3 is TGTGCCAGCAGTAGGACAGGGAGGGGCTCACCCCTCCACTTT.

V gene TRBV5-1 combines with J gene TRBJ2-5; weak D call: TRBD2 (5 bases). CDR1 and CDR2 (germline): SGHRS, YFSETQ. This CDR3 spans 14 amino acids. V was shortened by 5 bases and J by 4 bases, with 15 bases between the two germline ends. This CDR3 is CASSRDSGLETQYF. The DNA of the CDR3 is TGCGCCAGCAGTCGGGATTCTGGGTTAGAGACCCAGTACTTC.

The rearrangement joins TRBV5-1 to TRBJ2-7, with TRBD1 matching over 7 bases. This CDR3 spans 23 amino acids. CDR1 and CDR2 (germline): SGHRS, YFSETQ. V lost 2 bases and J lost 0; bases outside the gene matches: 29. In DNA form, the CDR3 reads TGCGCCAGCAGCTTAAGCAATTTCATTCCAATCCACCCAACAGGGGCCAGCTCCTACGAGCAGTACTTC. This translates into CASSLSNFIPIHPTGASSYEQYF.

V is TRBV12-3 or TRBV12-4 and J is TRBJ1-1; D may be TRBD1 (5 bases). This CDR3 has 13 amino acids. Trimming pared 7 bases from V and 4 bases from J, leaving 13 bases between. The CDR3 region has the DNA TGTGCCAGCAAGGGTGGGGGGACCACTGAAGCTTTCTTT. Encoded protein: CASKGGGTTEAFF.

The chain links TRBV21-1 to TRBJ1-5. TRBV21-1 is a pseudogene locus. This CDR3 spans 12 amino acids. CDR3: CASSKGGQPQHF. CDR3 bases: TGTGCCAGCAGCAAAGGAGGTCAGCCCCAGCATTTT.

This sequence joins TRBV2 and TRBJ1-6, with D uncertain. CDR3 length: 15 residues. In germline, CDR1 is SNHLY, CDR2 FYNNEI. V lost 4 bases, J lost 7 bases, and 14 bases lay in between. This chain's CDR3 is CASSGGSPWNSPLHF. The CDR3 DNA follows: TGTGCCAGCAGTGGTGGGAGCCCTTGGAATTCACCCCTCCACTTT.

V is TRBV5-1 and J is TRBJ2-3; TRBD2 matches at 8 bases. CDR1 is SGHRS and CDR2 is YFSETQ in the germline V gene. This CDR3 comprises 14 residues. The V gene end was trimmed by 4 bases and the J gene end by 6 bases; junction bases not matched to a gene: 7. The DNA for the CDR3 is TGCGCCAGCAGCACGGGGGGGCGAGGGGATACGCAGTATTTT. The encoded protein is CASSTGGRGDTQYF.

The chain carries TRBV5-1 and TRBJ1-5; TRBD1 agrees at 9 bases. Per germline, CDR1 SGHRS and CDR2 YFSETQ. The CDR3 sequence is 14 residues long. Germline trimming cut 4 bases from V and 5 bases from J; bases unmatched to any gene: 4. Written as DNA, the CDR3 is TGCGCCAGCAGCGACGGGACAGGGCATCAGCCCCAGCATTTT. Encoded protein: CASSDGTGHQPQHF.

CDR3 protein: CASSRTVPDTQYF. CDR3 nucleotide sequence: TGTGCCAGCAGCCGGACAGTTCCAGATACGCAGTATTTT. This chain connects TRBV7-2 to TRBJ2-3, with D tentatively TRBD1 (6 bases). The CDR3 is made up of 13 amino acids. The germline gives CDR1 SGHTA, CDR2 FQGNSA. Trimming took 5 bases from V and 4 from J, leaving 10 bases between them.

This clone has only a few counts. This rearrangement joins TRBV6-5 to TRBJ1-2; the match to TRBD1 covers 8 bases. From germline, CDR1 is MNHEY and CDR2 SVGAGI. The CDR3 sequence is 15 residues long. Trimming at V came to 2 bases and at J to 7 bases, leaving 9 bases not matched to a gene. The CDR3 loop is CASSYARWTGSGYTF. Here the CDR3 DNA reads TGTGCCAGCAGTTACGCAAGATGGACAGGGTCTGGCTACACCTTC.

The chain combines TRBV13 with TRBJ1-1, with 8 bases identical to TRBD1. Germline CDR1 reads PRHDT; CDR2 reads FYEKMQ (reference sequence). This CDR3 contains 14 residues. V gave up 4 bases and J gave up 7 bases; unmatched junction bases: 8. CDR3 amino acids: CASSYRTGSSEAFF. The CDR3 bases are TGTGCCAGCAGCTACCGGACAGGGTCGAGTGAAGCTTTCTTT.

The rearrangement links TRBV19 to TRBJ2-2; D is uncertain. Germline V lookup: CDR1 LNHDA, CDR2 SQIVND (reference sequence). Trimming removed 5 bases from V and 6 bases from J, with 7 bases in between. CDR3 length: 12 residues. The CDR3 reads CASSQRPGELFF. The CDR3 DNA sequence: TGTGCCAGTAGTCAGCGTCCCGGGGAGCTGTTTTTT. Full variable domain (rest looked up from reference TRBV19 and TRBJ2-2): DGGITQSPKYLFRKEGQNVTLSCEQNLNHDAMYWYRQDPGQGLRLIYYSQIVNDFQKGDIAEGYSVSREKKESFPLTVTSAQKNPTAFYLCASSQRPGELFFGEGSRLTVL.

The chain couples TRBV12-3 or TRBV12-4 to TRBJ2-7; unclear D gene. Trimming pared 1 base from V and 4 bases from J, leaving 5 bases between. The CDR3 sequence is 12 residues long. The CDR3 sequence is CASSLGTYEQYF. Written as DNA, the CDR3 is TGTGCCAGCAGTTTAGGAACTTACGAGCAGTACTTC.

The chain couples TRBV19 to TRBJ2-7, with 11 bases aligning to TRBD1. V trimming: 5 bases; J trimming: 2 bases; junction bases outside the gene matches: 5. The V gene's germline CDR1 is LNHDA and CDR2 SQIVND (reference sequence). The CDR3 sequence is 15 residues long. CDR3 coding DNA: TGTGCCAGTAGTGCCCCGGACAGGGGGCCCTACGAGCAGTACTTC. Protein product: CASSAPDRGPYEQYF. The whole variable domain, remainder taken from reference TRBV19 and TRBJ2-7, is DGGITQSPKYLFRKEGQNVTLSCEQNLNHDAMYWYRQDPGQGLRLIYYSQIVNDFQKGDIAEGYSVSREKKESFPLTVTSAQKNPTAFYLCASSAPDRGPYEQYFGPGTRLTVT.

The rearrangement joins TRBV9 to TRBJ1-2, with 12 positions matching TRBD1. J lost 7 bases, V lost 4 bases, and 8 bases had no gene match. Looked up from germline, CDR1 is SGDLS and CDR2 is YYNGEE. This CDR3 comprises 15 residues. The CDR3 sequence: CASSIPGQGASGYTF. CDR3 DNA: TGTGCCAGCAGCATCCCGGGACAGGGGGCTAGTGGCTACACCTTC.

This clone was observed a few times. The rearrangement joins TRBV19 to TRBJ1-5; D unresolved. The CDR3 contains 16 residues. The ends were cut back, 3 bases at V and 1 base at J, with 13 bases in the middle. Germline-derived CDR1 and CDR2 are LNHDA and SQIVND (reference sequence). This CDR3 is CASSMVGGRSNQPQHF. CDR3 DNA: TGTGCCAGTAGTATGGTTGGCGGGAGGAGCAATCAGCCCCAGCATTTT.

V and J are TRBV6-2 or TRBV6-3 and TRBJ1-5; the D is unclear. Germline loops: CDR1 MNHEY, CDR2 SVGEGT. This CDR3 comprises 12 residues. Trimming shortened V by 1 base and J by 11 bases, and 9 bases separated the two germline ends. CDR3 sequence reads: CASSYLGGAQHF. The CDR3 DNA sequence: TGTGCCAGCAGTTACTTAGGCGGGGCCCAGCATTTT.

The chain uses TRBV15 and TRBJ2-5, with 8 bases aligning to TRBD1. Germline V gene sequence: CDR1 LNHNV, CDR2 YYDKDF (reference sequence). The CDR3 loop spans 17 amino acids. Trimming removed 2 bases from V and 1 base from J; junction bases left unmatched: 9. Here the CDR3 DNA reads TGTGCCACCAGCAGATCCAGACAGGGGCCCCTCCAAGAGACCCAGTACTTC. This encodes CATSRSRQGPLQETQYF. The full variable domain, with the rest looked up from reference TRBV15 and TRBJ2-5, is DAMVIQNPRYQVTQFGKPVTLSCSQTLNHNVMYWYQQKSSQAPKLLFHYYDKDFNNEADTPDNFQSRRPNTSFCFLDIRSPGLGDTAMYLCATSRSRQGPLQETQYFGPGTRLLVL.

This rearrangement joins TRBV2 to TRBJ1-2, with 9 positions matching TRBD1. The V gene's germline CDR1 is SNHLY and CDR2 FYNNEI. The CDR3 loop spans 14 amino acids. V dropped 4 bases and J dropped 3; count of bases not matched to a gene: 3. CDR3 sequence reads: CASSGQGDDYGYTF. In DNA form, the CDR3 reads TGTGCCAGCAGTGGACAGGGGGATGACTATGGCTACACCTTC.

This clone came up once. The V gene is TRBV6-5, the J gene TRBJ2-7, with 8 nucleotides matching TRBD1. The CDR3 totals 14 residues. Germline lookup yields CDR1 MNHEY and CDR2 SVGAGI. The V and J ends lost 0 bases and 3 bases, in that order; junction bases with no gene match: 1. Here the CDR3 reads CASSYSTGGYEQYF. CDR3 bases: TGTGCCAGCAGTTACTCAACAGGGGGCTACGAGCAGTACTTC.

The V gene is TRBV5-1, the J gene TRBJ1-4; 9 bases align to TRBD1. The CDR3 runs to 17 residues. CDR1 is SGHRS and CDR2 is YFSETQ in the germline V gene. After removal of 5 bases from V and 3 bases from J, the junction contained 11 bases not matched to a gene. The chain's CDR3 is CASRGGTGISSNEKLFF. As DNA, the CDR3 is TGCGCCAGCAGGGGCGGGACAGGGATCTCGTCTAATGAAAAACTGTTTTTT.

The CDR3 sequence: CASSVVGGAGYTF. The DNA for the CDR3 is TGTGCCAGCAGCGTAGTCGGAGGAGCTGGCTACACCTTC. This rearrangement joins TRBV9 to TRBJ1-2; D is uncertain. The CDR3 runs 13 residues. Per germline, CDR1 SGDLS and CDR2 YYNGEE. The V and J ends lost 0 bases and 7 bases respectively, with 10 bases between them.